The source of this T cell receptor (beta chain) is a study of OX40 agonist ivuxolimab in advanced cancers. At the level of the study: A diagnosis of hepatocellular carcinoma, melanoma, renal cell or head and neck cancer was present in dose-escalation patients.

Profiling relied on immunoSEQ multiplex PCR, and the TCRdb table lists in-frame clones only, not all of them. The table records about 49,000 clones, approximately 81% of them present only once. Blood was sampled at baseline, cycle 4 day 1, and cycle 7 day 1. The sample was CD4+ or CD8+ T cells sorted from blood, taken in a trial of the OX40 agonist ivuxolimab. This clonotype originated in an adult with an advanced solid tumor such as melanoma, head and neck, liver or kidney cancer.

In DNA, the CDR3 is TGTGCCAGCAGTTTCAGGGCGCCGGGACTAGCGGGAGGCAGCACAGATACGCAGTATTTT. Translating gives CASSFRAPGLAGGSTDTQYF. The chain links TRBV27 to TRBJ2-3; TRBD2 aligns across 15 bases. The CDR3 totals 20 residues. V dropped 3 bases and J dropped 0; count of bases not matched to a gene: 10. Germline CDR1 reads MNHEY; CDR2 reads SMNVEV (reference sequence).